Below are 5 T cell receptor beta chains sequenced from a single sample in a study of blood T cell repertoires in COVID-19. TCRdb keeps only in-frame clones here, not all; method: immunoSEQ multiplex PCR. This table has around 65,000 clones, around four fifths appearing once. Material for sequencing was peripheral blood. These receptors were obtained from a woman older than 75 with active or convalescent COVID-19.

With regard to this clone: The sample contains more than one DNA sequence encoding this CDR3. The chain combines TRBV29-1 with TRBJ2-3; TRBD1 agrees at 10 bases. The trim removed 5 bases at V and 2 bases at J, leaving 7 bases unmatched. Germline V gives CDR1 SQVTM, CDR2 ANQGSEA. The CDR3 totals 15 residues. The CDR3 region is CSVSGTGAFTDTQYF. CDR3 coding DNA: TGCAGCGTTTCCGGGACAGGGGCTTTCACAGATACGCAGTATTTT.

The rearrangement uses TRBV9 and TRBJ2-5, with TRBD2 identical over 9 bases. The CDR3 contains 17 residues. V dropped 0 bases and J dropped 5; count of bases not matched to a gene: 11. Germline values: CDR1 SGDLS, CDR2 YYNGEE. The CDR3 is CASSVGLSGGLLETQYF. The CDR3 coding sequence is TGTGCCAGCAGCGTAGGCCTGAGCGGGGGGTTATTGGAGACCCAGTACTTC.

This clone was seen once. This chain connects TRBV7-9 to TRBJ1-5; D is uncertain. This CDR3 spans 14 amino acids. Germline-derived CDR1 and CDR2 are SEHNR and FQNEAQ (reference sequence). V was trimmed by 0 bases and J by 4 bases, leaving 7 bases between them. CDR3: CASSLAVANQPQHF. CDR3 in DNA: TGTGCCAGCAGCTTAGCGGTGGCTAATCAGCCCCAGCATTTT.

CDR3 in amino acids: CASTSLAGAAEAFF. The CDR3, as DNA: TGTGCCAGCACCTCCTTGGCAGGGGCTGCTGAAGCTTTCTTT. The chain employs TRBV5-5 and TRBJ1-1; D might be TRBD1 (6 bases). The germline CDR1 and CDR2 sequences are SGHKS and YYEKEE (reference sequence). CDR3 length: 14 residues. V was clipped by 6 bases and J by 6 bases, with 18 bases between them. Complete variable domain (other parts from reference TRBV5-5 and TRBJ1-1): DAGVTQSPTHLIKTRGQQVTLRCSPISGHKSVSWYQQVLGQGPQFIFQYYEKEERGRGNFPDRFSARQFPNYSSELNVNALLLGDSALYLCASTSLAGAAEAFFGQGTRLTVV.

The chain recombines TRBV19 with TRBJ2-1; possibly TRBD2 for D (5 bases). The germline CDR1 and CDR2 sequences are LNHDA and SQIVND (reference sequence). With 7 bases removed from V and 7 bases from J, the gap between germline ends came to 17 bases. This CDR3 comprises 14 residues. CDR3 coding DNA: TGTGCCAGTACCCTTAAGGACTTGGGGAATGAGCAGTTCTTC. It encodes CASTLKDLGNEQFF. Variable domain in full (rest from reference TRBV19 and TRBJ2-1): DGGITQSPKYLFRKEGQNVTLSCEQNLNHDAMYWYRQDPGQGLRLIYYSQIVNDFQKGDIAEGYSVSREKKESFPLTVTSAQKNPTAFYLCASTLKDLGNEQFFGPGTRLTVL.